The 21 T cell receptor beta chains presented below share a single source sample, sequenced in a study of blood T cell repertoires in COVID-19. Assay used: immunoSEQ multiplex PCR; TCRdb lists only in-frame clones, some missing. The profile shows 500,000 to 600,000 clones, less than 90% of them singletons. The material sequenced was peripheral blood. The source of these receptors is a woman aged 45 to 65 with COVID-19, enrolled during active disease.

This chain connects TRBV6-1 to TRBJ2-7; a possible D gene is TRBD1 (7 bases). The CDR3 loop spans 16 amino acids. Germline CDR1 reads MNHNS; CDR2 reads SASEGT. Trimming took off 2 bases at V and 3 bases at J, with 17 bases between the two ends. The CDR3 region is CASSEPGQPGVYEQYF. As DNA, the CDR3 is TGTGCCAGCAGTGAACCGGGACAGCCGGGGGTCTACGAGCAGTACTTC.

This clone was picked up one time. V is TRBV6-1 and J is TRBJ1-4; D uncertain. The CDR3 has 15 amino acids. CDR1 is MNHNS, CDR2 SASEGT, per germline. Between the trimmed V and J ends, which lost 1 base and 0 bases, there was a span of 6 bases. The CDR3: CASSEDISTNEKLFF. The CDR3, as DNA: TGTGCCAGCAGTGAAGACATATCAACTAATGAAAAACTGTTTTTT.

The chain recombines TRBV5-6 with TRBJ2-1; 10 nucleotides agree with TRBD2. CDR1 is SGHDT, CDR2 YYEEEE, per germline. The CDR3 is 15 residues long. After removal of 3 bases from V and 5 bases from J, the junction contained 5 bases not matched to a gene. CDR3 bases: TGTGCCAGCAGCTATAGCGGGGGGATCGACAATGAGCAGTTCTTC. Encoded protein: CASSYSGGIDNEQFF.

The chain combines TRBV7-9 with TRBJ2-1; TRBD2 is a possible D gene (6 bases). This CDR3 is 18 amino acids long. Trimming removed 10 bases from V and 0 bases from J, with 25 bases in between. The germline V gene encodes CDR1 SEHNR and CDR2 FQNEAQ (reference sequence). CDR3 region: CATQLESPTGSSYNEQFF. The CDR3 DNA follows: TGTGCCACCCAGCTTGAATCCCCAACCGGGAGCTCCTACAATGAGCAGTTCTTC. Full variable domain (missing parts from reference TRBV7-9 and TRBJ2-1): DTGVSQNPRHKITKRGQNVTFRCDPISEHNRLYWYRQTLGQGPEFLTYFQNEAQLEKSRLLSDRFSAERPKGSFSTLEIQRTEQGDSAMYLCATQLESPTGSSYNEQFFGPGTRLTVL.

The chain links TRBV30 to TRBJ2-3; 9 bases fit TRBD1. The CDR3 spans 14 residues. CDR1 is GTSNPN, CDR2 SVGIG, per germline (reference sequence). V shed 3 bases and J 5 bases; nucleotides not matched to a gene: 6. The CDR3 DNA is TGTGCCTGGAGCGCCGGGACAGGGAGAGATACGCAGTATTTT. This encodes CAWSAGTGRDTQYF. Using reference TRBV30 and TRBJ2-3 for the parts outside the CDR3, the full variable domain is SQTIHQWPATLVQPVGSPLSLECTVEGTSNPNLYWYRQAAGRGLQLLFYSVGIGQISSEVPQNLSASRPQDRQFILSSKKLLLSDSGFYLCAWSAGTGRDTQYFGPGTRLTVL.

V gene TRBV4-2 combines with J gene TRBJ1-2, with 9 bases identical to TRBD1. CDR1 is LGHNA and CDR2 is YNFKEQ in the germline V gene. Trimming cost V 3 bases and J 4 bases; bases outside gene matches: 6. The CDR3 length is 15 residues. The CDR3 DNA reads as TGTGCCAGCAGCCACCGGACAGGGGACTTCTATGGCTACACCTTC. Protein: CASSHRTGDFYGYTF.

Only a few counts were recorded for this clone. The rearrangement joins TRBV5-6 to TRBJ1-1; the D is unclear. This CDR3 region has 13 residues. Germline V gene sequence: CDR1 SGHDT, CDR2 YYEEEE. Between the trimmed V and J ends, which lost 4 bases and 0 bases, there was a span of 7 bases. CDR3 DNA sequence: TGTGCCAGCAGCGAGGAGGTGAACACTGAAGCTTTCTTT. Its translation is CASSEEVNTEAFF.

This chain links TRBV5-6 with TRBJ1-1; D is unclear. The germline V and J ends were trimmed by 1 base and 0 bases, with 4 bases remaining between them. Per the germline V gene, CDR1 is SGHDT and CDR2 is YYEEEE. This CDR3 is built from 13 residues. The CDR3 DNA reads TGTGCCAGCAGCTTGTCGTTGAACACTGAAGCTTTCTTT. This translates into CASSLSLNTEAFF.

CDR3: CASSSYSDTQYF. The CDR3 nucleotides read TGTGCCAGCAGCAGCTACTCCGATACGCAGTATTTT. The J gene is TRBJ2-3, the V gene TRBV9, with D unresolved. Looked up from germline, CDR1 is SGDLS and CDR2 is YYNGEE. The germline V and J ends were trimmed by 4 bases and 6 bases, with 9 bases remaining between them. CDR3 size: 12 residues.

This clone was seen a few times. The J gene is TRBJ2-2, the V gene TRBV4-1; TRBD2 matches 8 bases. This CDR3 is built from 18 residues. Germline CDR1 is MGHRA and CDR2 is YSYEKL. V lost 4 bases, J lost 6 bases, and 16 bases stayed unmatched. CDR3 region: CASSPSRGGIVSPGELFF. As DNA, the CDR3 is TGCGCCAGCAGCCCTAGTCGGGGGGGCATAGTATCCCCCGGGGAGCTGTTTTTT.

V gene TRBV6-1 combines with J gene TRBJ2-7; D may be TRBD1 (8 bases). Germline loops: CDR1 MNHNS, CDR2 SASEGT. Trimming removed 1 base from V and 5 bases from J, with 24 bases in between. The CDR3 extends over 18 amino acids. CDR3 loop: CASSEGTGRRTSADEQYF. The CDR3 DNA sequence: TGTGCCAGCAGTGAAGGGACAGGGAGAAGGACTAGTGCCGACGAGCAGTACTTC.

The V call is TRBV28, the J call TRBJ1-1; no reliable D call. CDR3 length equals 14 residues. From germline, CDR1 is MDHEN and CDR2 SYDVKM. Trimming stripped 0 bases from V and 1 base from J, with 6 bases between. CDR3 residues: CASSLWAANTEAFF. The DNA of the CDR3 is TGTGCCAGCAGTTTATGGGCTGCGAACACTGAAGCTTTCTTT.

The rearrangement links TRBV5-1 to TRBJ1-4; TRBD1 might be the D (5 bases). Germline values: CDR1 SGHRS, CDR2 YFSETQ. Deletions cut 0 bases from V and 5 bases from J, with 11 bases between. The CDR3 is 15 residues long. The chain's CDR3 is CASSLAAGWNEKLFF. CDR3 nucleotide sequence: TGCGCCAGCAGCTTGGCGGCAGGGTGGAATGAAAAACTGTTTTTT.

This clone occurred a few times. The chain has TRBV5-1 and TRBJ1-2; TRBD1 matches at 8 bases. The ends lost 4 bases at V and 3 bases at J; junction bases unmatched: 5. The germline V gene encodes CDR1 SGHRS and CDR2 YFSETQ. The length of the CDR3 is 14 residues. DNA for the CDR3: TGCGCCAGCAGCCCGTCGACAGGGGACTATGGCTACACCTTC. It specifies CASSPSTGDYGYTF.

The chain links TRBV5-1 to TRBJ1-2; a weak D match, TRBD1 (5 bases). This CDR3 spans 13 amino acids. Trimming took 4 bases from V and 10 from J, leaving 17 bases between them. Germline V gene sequence: CDR1 SGHRS, CDR2 YFSETQ. CDR3 nucleotides: TGCGCCAGCAGCATAGACAGACTCTTAGACTACACCTTC. It codes for CASSIDRLLDYTF.

The chain is built from TRBV6-2 or TRBV6-3 and TRBJ2-1, with TRBD2 matching 9 bases. The CDR3 contains 17 residues. Germline lookup yields CDR1 MNHEY and CDR2 SVGEGT. The J segment lost 4 bases and the V segment lost 0 bases, leaving 7 bases of the junction unmatched. The CDR3 is CASSYSPASGVYNEQFF. DNA of the CDR3: TGTGCCAGCAGTTACTCACCGGCTAGCGGGGTGTACAATGAGCAGTTCTTC.

This clone was detected only a few times. Additional DNA sequences in this sample encode the identical CDR3. The rearrangement links TRBV6-5 to TRBJ1-6, with D possibly being TRBD1 (6 bases). Trimming pared 6 bases from V and 7 bases from J, leaving 7 bases between. The CDR3 spans 12 residues. From germline, CDR1 is MNHEY and CDR2 SVGAGI. The chain's CDR3 is CASRGGNSPLHF. The CDR3 bases are TGTGCCAGCAGAGGGGGAAATTCACCCCTCCACTTT.

The table lists this clone with a count of one. CDR3 region: CASSLDARGMYGYTF. CDR3 DNA: TGTGCCAGTAGTTTGGACGCTCGAGGGATGTATGGCTACACCTTC. The chain has TRBV19 and TRBJ1-2, with D unresolved. V lost 5 bases and J lost 5, with 18 bases in between. The CDR3 has 15 residues. In germline, CDR1 is LNHDA, CDR2 SQIVND (reference sequence). Drawing the rest from reference TRBV19 and TRBJ1-2, the complete variable domain is DGGITQSPKYLFRKEGQNVTLSCEQNLNHDAMYWYRQDPGQGLRLIYYSQIVNDFQKGDIAEGYSVSREKKESFPLTVTSAQKNPTAFYLCASSLDARGMYGYTFGSGTRLTVV.

The rearrangement joins TRBV5-1 to TRBJ2-5; D is uncertain. This CDR3 contains 13 residues. V lost 4 bases, J lost 2 bases, and 9 bases lay in between. The germline V gene has CDR1 SGHRS and CDR2 YFSETQ. This CDR3 reads CASSPAGQETQYF. CDR3 DNA: TGCGCCAGCAGCCCCGCAGGACAAGAGACCCAGTACTTC.

This chain connects TRBV2 to TRBJ2-7; D perhaps matches TRBD1 (5 bases). CDR1 and CDR2 from the germline V gene are SNHLY and FYNNEI. The CDR3 is 13 amino acids. V was trimmed by 7 bases and J by 3 bases, leaving 13 bases between them. The CDR3 protein is CASTPQGLYEQYF. CDR3 DNA: TGTGCCAGCACTCCCCAGGGCCTCTACGAGCAGTACTTC. The full variable domain, completed using reference TRBV2 and TRBJ2-7, is EPEVTQTPSHQVTQMGQEVILRCVPISNHLYFYWYRQILGQKVEFLVSFYNNEISEKSEIFDDQFSVERPDGSNFTLKIRSTKLEDSAMYFCASTPQGLYEQYFGPGTRLTVT.

This rearrangement joins TRBV28 to TRBJ2-3, with a tentative D call TRBD1 (6 bases). The germline V gene has CDR1 MDHEN and CDR2 SYDVKM. The CDR3 has 14 residues. With 5 bases removed from V and 3 bases from J, the gap between germline ends came to 12 bases. This chain's CDR3 is CASSGNRVTDTQYF. The CDR3 region has the DNA TGTGCCAGCAGTGGAAACAGGGTAACAGATACGCAGTATTTT.